The 17 T cell receptor beta chains below were found in one sample sequenced in a study of T-cell reconstitution after alpha-beta-depleted transplantation in children listed by TCRdb under 2016. Receptor amplification or capture employed PCR. The run used an Illumina HiSeq 2500. To normalize quantification of the TCRbeta repertoire, the TCR libraries were built with molecular barcoding that relied on unique molecular identifiers. The public reads were reanalyzed by TCRdb: fastp trimming at Q25, MiXCR alignment, in-frame beta chains only. Identical CDR3 protein sequences are pooled into one entry, listed with their most common genes and DNA. This sample lists about 610,000 distinct CDR3 sequences; roughly a tenth were detected once. Clones ranked in the top ten supply roughly 4% of the sample. The sequenced sample was PBMCs from the stem cell graft donor, obtained from the stem cell graft. These receptors came from a human donor who donated a stem cell graft to a child with acute myeloid leukemia.

V gene TRBV7-2 combines with J gene TRBJ1-2; the D is unclear. This CDR3 is built from 15 residues. Trimming removed 1 base from V and 1 base from J, with 10 bases in between. The germline gives CDR1 SGHTA, CDR2 FQGNSA. The CDR3 bases are TGTGCCAGCAGCTTAGTAACCGCTTTTAACTATGGCTACACCTTC. Its protein is CASSLVTAFNYGYTF.

This clonotype was recorded many times. The germline gene is not matched at one end of the junction; a read error may be the cause. This sequence joins TRBV4-3 and TRBJ2-7; TRBD1 is a possible D gene (6 bases). CDR3 length equals 15 residues. Per germline, CDR1 LGHNA and CDR2 YSLEER. The CDR3 spells CASSQDRDRSYEQYF. The CDR3 region has the DNA TGTGCCAGCAGCCAAGACCGTGACAGGTCCTACGAGCAGTACTTC.

This clonotype occurred a few times. The V gene is TRBV7-6, the J gene TRBJ2-3; D might be TRBD2 (5 bases). Trimming pared 2 bases from V and 3 bases from J, leaving 9 bases between. CDR1 is SGHVS, CDR2 FNYEAQ, per germline. This CDR3 region has 14 residues. CDR3 residues: CASSLYEGTDTQYF. The CDR3 nucleotides read TGTGCCAGCAGCTTATATGAGGGTACAGATACGCAGTATTTT. Based on the CDR3 plus reference TRBV7-6 and TRBJ2-3, the full variable domain is GAGVSQSPRYKVTKRGQDVALRCDPISGHVSLYWYRQALGQGPEFLTYFNYEAQQDKSGLPNDRFSAERPEGSISTLTIQRTEQRDSAMYRCASSLYEGTDTQYFGPGTRLTVL.

The rearrangement links TRBV5-5 to TRBJ2-7; 7 nucleotides agree with TRBD2. Germline V gene data show CDR1 as SGHKS and CDR2 as YYEKEE (reference sequence). The ends lost 4 bases at V and 3 bases at J; junction bases unmatched: 10. The CDR3 runs to 15 residues. CDR3: CASSPPSGGNYEQYF. CDR3 in DNA: TGTGCCAGCAGCCCCCCATCGGGGGGAAACTACGAGCAGTACTTC.

The table lists this clonotype with a few counts. V and J are TRBV27 and TRBJ2-2; D is uncertain. Germline values: CDR1 MNHEY, CDR2 SMNVEV (reference sequence). The CDR3 loop spans 16 amino acids. Trimming took off 4 bases at V and 0 bases at J, with 12 bases between the two ends. The CDR3 sequence is CASSSRPNSNTGELFF. The CDR3 DNA follows: TGTGCCAGCAGTTCAAGGCCAAACTCGAACACCGGGGAGCTGTTTTTT.

The CDR3: CASSQDWAGQLNTEAFF. CDR3 nucleotides: TGCGCCAGCAGCCAAGATTGGGCAGGGCAGTTGAACACTGAAGCTTTCTTT. The rearrangement joins TRBV4-3 to TRBJ1-1; a possible D gene is TRBD1 (5 bases). The CDR3 spans 17 residues. Trimming cost V 0 bases and J 0 bases, with 14 bases left between them. Per the germline V gene, CDR1 is LGHNA and CDR2 is YSLEER.

The rearrangement joins TRBV7-3 to TRBJ2-1; perhaps TRBD2 as D (5 bases). In germline, CDR1 is SGHTA, CDR2 FQGTGA. With 5 bases removed from V and 0 bases from J, the gap between germline ends came to 14 bases. This CDR3 region has 16 residues. The CDR3: CASSPLGEGSYNEQFF. CDR3 coding DNA: TGTGCCAGCAGCCCTCTTGGAGAGGGCTCCTACAATGAGCAGTTCTTC.

This clonotype was found a few times. This rearrangement joins TRBV12-3 or TRBV12-4 to TRBJ1-1, with D unclear. This CDR3 is built from 11 residues. V was trimmed by 5 bases and J by 6 bases, leaving 7 bases between them. The chain's CDR3 is CASSGLSEAFF. The CDR3, as DNA: TGTGCCAGCAGTGGGCTGTCTGAAGCTTTCTTT.

The chain employs TRBV29-1 and TRBJ1-4; the D is unclear. Trimming stripped 5 bases from V and 8 bases from J, with 12 bases between. The CDR3 extends over 12 amino acids. Germline V CDR1 and CDR2: SQVTM, ANQGSEA. DNA for the CDR3: TGCAGCGTTAGCCGTTCCCAGGAAAAACTGTTTTTT. It is translated as CSVSRSQEKLFF.

At least ten counts were recorded for this clonotype. The CDR3 nucleotides read TGCGCCAGCAGCCGAGGACTAGCGGGAGAAAATGAGCAGTTCTTC. Encoded protein: CASSRGLAGENEQFF. This chain joins TRBV4-3 and TRBJ2-1, with 13 bases fitting TRBD2. Unmatched junction bases numbered 4, after V lost 4 bases and J lost 7 bases. Germline loops: CDR1 LGHNA, CDR2 YSLEER. CDR3 size: 15 residues.

The CDR3: CASSYSILVQLLNNEQFF. As DNA, the CDR3 is TGTGCCAGCAGTTACTCGATTTTGGTTCAGCTCCTGAACAATGAGCAGTTCTTC. The chain has TRBV6-2 or TRBV6-3 and TRBJ2-1; D is unresolved. Trimming took off 0 bases at V and 5 bases at J, with 20 bases between the two ends. Looked up from germline, CDR1 is MNHEY and CDR2 is SVGEGT. This CDR3 region has 18 residues.

In its sample, this clonotype was seen many times. The chain couples TRBV20-1 to TRBJ2-5; 12 positions agree with TRBD1. Per germline, CDR1 DFQATT and CDR2 SNEGSKA (reference sequence). The J segment lost 1 base and the V segment lost 6 bases, leaving 6 bases of the junction unmatched. The CDR3 is 15 amino acids. CDR3 sequence reads: CSADAGQGAQETQYF. In nucleotides, the CDR3 is TGCAGTGCCGACGCGGGACAGGGGGCCCAAGAGACCCAGTACTTC.

This clonotype was observed a few times. V and J are TRBV5-1 and TRBJ1-5, with D perhaps TRBD1 (6 bases). Trimming pared 3 bases from V and 2 bases from J, leaving 12 bases between. The CDR3 has 15 amino acids. Germline V gene sequence: CDR1 SGHRS, CDR2 YFSETQ. CDR3 DNA sequence: TGCGCCAGCAGCTCTTCAGGGGATCGCAATCAGCCCCAGCATTTT. It translates to CASSSSGDRNQPQHF.

The genes are TRBV18 and TRBJ2-7; D is undetermined. V lost 2 bases and J lost 6, with 11 bases in between. The germline gives CDR1 KGHSH, CDR2 LQKENI. The CDR3 is 13 amino acids. CDR3 DNA: TGTGCCAGCTCACCAGATCGGTTCTCCGAGCAGTACTTC. Translated, it gives CASSPDRFSEQYF.

J is TRBJ2-4 and V is TRBV30, with 7 bases fitting TRBD1. The CDR3 spans 15 residues. The J segment lost 3 bases and the V segment lost 2 bases, leaving 7 bases of the junction unmatched. Per germline, CDR1 GTSNPN and CDR2 SVGIG (reference sequence). As DNA, the CDR3 is TGTGCCTGGAGTCAGGGGGATTCCATCAAAAACATTCAGTACTTC. Encoded protein: CAWSQGDSIKNIQYF.

This clonotype appeared many times. This chain uses TRBV29-1 with TRBJ2-3; D perhaps matches TRBD2 (7 bases). Trimming stripped 6 bases from V and 1 base from J, with 14 bases between. The CDR3 consists of 14 residues. Germline lookup yields CDR1 SQVTM and CDR2 ANQGSEA. The CDR3, as DNA: TGCAGCGTCTGGGGGGGCGACGGCACAGATACGCAGTATTTT. It yields the protein CSVWGGDGTDTQYF.

This clonotype was observed a few times. V gene TRBV15 combines with J gene TRBJ1-2; D remains ambiguous. This CDR3 is 12 amino acids long. Germline V gene lookup returns CDR1 LNHNV and CDR2 YYDKDF (reference sequence). V was shortened by 6 bases and J by 2 bases, with 7 bases between the two germline ends. Here the CDR3 DNA reads TGTGCCACCAGGGGCGGAAACTATGGCTACACCTTC. Translating it yields CATRGGNYGYTF.